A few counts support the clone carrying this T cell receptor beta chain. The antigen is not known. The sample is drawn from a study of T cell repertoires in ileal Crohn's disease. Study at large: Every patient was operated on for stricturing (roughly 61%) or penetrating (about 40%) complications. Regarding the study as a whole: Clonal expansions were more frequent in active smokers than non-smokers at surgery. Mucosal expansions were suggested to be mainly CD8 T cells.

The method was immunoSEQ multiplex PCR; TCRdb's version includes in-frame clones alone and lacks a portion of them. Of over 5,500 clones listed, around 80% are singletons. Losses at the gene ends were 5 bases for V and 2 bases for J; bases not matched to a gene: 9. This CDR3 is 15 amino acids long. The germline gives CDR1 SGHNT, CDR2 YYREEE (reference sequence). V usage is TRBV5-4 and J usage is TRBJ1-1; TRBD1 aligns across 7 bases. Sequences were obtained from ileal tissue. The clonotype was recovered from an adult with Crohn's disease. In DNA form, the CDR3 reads TGTGCCAGCAGAAGAGGGGGCCCTTTTAACACTGAAGCTTTCTTT. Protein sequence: CASRRGGPFNTEAFF.